A selection of T cell receptor beta chains follows, all from one sample in a study of blood T cell repertoires in COVID-19. The repertoire was sequenced with immunoSEQ multiplex PCR; TCRdb's copy has only in-frame clones and lacks some. Seen here are 200,000 to 250,000 clones, 70% to 90% observed once, and the top ten hold around 3%. What was sequenced was peripheral blood. These receptors came from a man over 45 who had recovered from COVID-19. Each CDR3 is given with its conserved first and last residue. A D gene is named only where the DNA matches it firmly. Size is stated for part of the rows, as once, few or many counts, or as a class when the clone is expanded.

V	size	J	D	CDR3	DNA
TRBV14	-	TRBJ2-7	TRBD1	CASSHTGTGNYYEQYF	TGTGCCAGCAGCCACACCGGGACAGGGAATTACTACGAGCAGTACTTC
TRBV6-5	-	TRBJ2-5	TRBD1	CASSYSDRGIETQYF	TGTGCCAGCAGTTACTCGGACAGGGGAATAGAGACCCAGTACTTC
TRBV27	-	TRBJ2-1	-	CASRGGREWDEQFF	TGTGCCAGCAGGGGGGGGCGTGAGTGGGATGAGCAGTTCTTC
TRBV27	-	TRBJ2-2	-	CASSPQVNTGELFF	TGTGCCAGCAGTCCCCAGGTGAACACCGGGGAGCTGTTTTTT
TRBV30	-	TRBJ1-3	-	CAWKGVGNTIYF	TGTGCCTGGAAGGGGGTTGGAAACACCATATATTTT
TRBV30	-	TRBJ1-1	-	CAWRIGHMNTEAFF	TGTGCCTGGAGGATCGGACACATGAACACTGAAGCTTTCTTT
TRBV27	-	TRBJ2-7	TRBD1	CASSGTGVGIYEQYF	TGTGCCAGCAGCGGGACAGGGGTAGGCATCTACGAGCAGTACTTC
TRBV18	-	TRBJ1-1	-	CASSPEMNTEAFF	TGTGCCAGCTCACCGGAGATGAACACTGAAGCTTTCTTT
TRBV19	-	TRBJ1-4	-	CASRVTGGRNEKLFF	TGTGCCAGTAGAGTAACAGGAGGGAGGAATGAAAAACTGTTTTTT
TRBV19	-	TRBJ1-2	-	CASSIGRNYGYTF	TGTGCCAGTAGTATTGGCAGAAACTATGGCTACACCTTC
TRBV28	-	TRBJ2-7	-	CASSFPYTGLNYEQYF	TGTGCCAGCAGTTTCCCCTATACAGGGCTCAACTACGAGCAGTACTTC
TRBV11-2	-	TRBJ2-1	-	CASTLISYNEQFF	TGTGCCAGCACGTTAATCTCCTACAATGAGCAGTTCTTC
TRBV2	-	TRBJ2-5	-	CASSEGLVAGDETQYF	TGTGCCAGCAGTGAAGGTCTCGTCGCGGGTGATGAGACCCAGTACTTC
TRBV19	-	TRBJ1-4	-	CASGRSGGAVQKLFF	TGTGCCAGTGGACGATCAGGTGGGGCTGTTCAAAAACTGTTTTTT
TRBV6-1	-	TRBJ2-7	TRBD2	CASSEWGGPYEQYF	TGTGCCAGCAGTGAATGGGGGGGTCCCTACGAGCAGTACTTC
TRBV28	-	TRBJ1-2	-	CASSLGAGVGYGYTF	TGTGCCAGCAGTTTGGGGGCAGGGGTCGGCTATGGCTACACCTTC
TRBV6-5	few	TRBJ1-1	-	CASQATEVAEAFF	TGTGCCAGCCAAGCGACAGAGGTGGCTGAAGCTTTCTTT
TRBV5-1	-	TRBJ1-2	TRBD1	CASSLFWTGQLQNYGYTF	TGCGCCAGCAGCTTGTTCTGGACAGGCCAGCTTCAAAACTATGGCTACACCTTC
TRBV7-2	-	TRBJ2-1	TRBD1	CASSLGPGGNEQFF	TGTGCCAGCAGCTTAGGACCAGGGGGCAATGAGCAGTTCTTC
TRBV4-1	-	TRBJ1-1	TRBD1	CASSQDYSQGAEAFF	TGCGCCAGCAGCCAAGATTATAGCCAGGGGGCAGAAGCTTTCTTT
TRBV11-2	-	TRBJ1-6	TRBD1	CASSVGTGGSPLHF	TGTGCCAGCAGCGTCGGGACAGGGGGTTCACCCCTCCACTTT
TRBV18	-	TRBJ2-7	TRBD2	CASSPDSGRADEQYF	TGTGCCAGCTCACCAGATAGCGGGAGGGCGGACGAGCAGTACTTC
TRBV5-1	-	TRBJ2-7	-	CASSLNRLNSYEQYF	TGCGCCAGCAGCTTAAACAGGCTGAACTCCTACGAGCAGTACTTC
TRBV6-7	-	TRBJ2-2	-	CASSGVWAGELFF	TGTGCCAGCAGTGGAGTATGGGCCGGGGAGCTGTTTTTT
TRBV6-1	-	TRBJ1-5	TRBD1	CASSETVGTGTRQPQHF	TGTGCCAGCAGTGAAACCGTCGGGACAGGGACGCGCCAGCCCCAGCATTTT
TRBV28	-	TRBJ1-1	-	CASSLATDEAFF	TGTGCCAGCAGTCTTGCGACAGACGAAGCTTTCTTT
TRBV11-2	-	TRBJ1-4	-	CASSLGQRNEKLFF	TGTGCCAGCAGTTTAGGACAGAGGAATGAAAAACTGTTTTTT
TRBV7-6	-	TRBJ2-6	TRBD1	CASSPRDRAFSGANVLTF	TGTGCCAGCAGCCCCCGGGACAGGGCCTTCTCTGGGGCCAACGTCCTGACTTTC
TRBV27	-	TRBJ2-1	TRBD2	CASSPWTSGTGEQFF	TGTGCCAGCAGTCCCTGGACTAGCGGGACCGGTGAGCAGTTCTTC
TRBV15	-	TRBJ2-3	-	CATSRRSPGADTQYF	TGTGCCACCAGCAGAAGGTCGCCGGGAGCAGATACGCAGTATTTT
TRBV3-1/TRBV3-2	-	TRBJ1-1	-	CASSQNTANTEAFF	TGTGCCAGCAGCCAGAATACAGCGAACACTGAAGCTTTCTTT
TRBV2	-	TRBJ1-2	TRBD1	CASLWAGGAGGYTF	TGTGCCAGCTTGTGGGCAGGGGGCGCGGGGGGCTACACCTTC
TRBV7-9	-	TRBJ2-7	TRBD1	CASSTGTANYEQYF	TGTGCCAGCAGCACCGGGACAGCGAACTACGAGCAGTACTTC
TRBV10-1	-	TRBJ2-1	-	CASSDDRYNEQFF	TGCGCCAGCAGTGATGACAGATACAATGAGCAGTTCTTC